Below, 20 T cell receptor beta chains from the same sample are listed, as sequenced in a study of T cell responses to AZD1222 COVID-19 vaccine. Assay: immunoSEQ multiplex PCR; the TCRdb copy retains only in-frame clones and omits some. The sample has about 150,000 clones, about 93% seen once; the top ten hold about 9%. The sequenced sample was peripheral blood, obtained on day 0 of AZD1222 vaccination. The receptors here all came from an adult in good health.

Turning to this clone: A much larger clone lies a single base off, so this may be a read error. The V gene is TRBV6-4, the J gene TRBJ2-2, with 12 positions matching TRBD1. V was clipped by 7 bases and J by 6 bases; unmatched bases: 6. The germline CDR1 and CDR2 sequences are MRHNA and SNTAGT. The CDR3 covers 15 residues. The CDR3 DNA reads as TGTGCCAGCAATCCGGGACAGGGGGCTGCCGGGGAGCTGTTTTTT. Translation: CASNPGQGAAGELFF.

V and J are TRBV9 and TRBJ1-6; D gene uncertain. V was pared by 2 bases and J by 8 bases, with 14 bases between. The CDR3 runs 15 residues. Germline V gene sequence: CDR1 SGDLS, CDR2 YYNGEE. The CDR3 region is CASSVAGDADSPLHF. CDR3 DNA sequence: TGTGCCAGCAGCGTTGCCGGAGACGCCGATTCACCCCTCCACTTT. The full variable domain, completed using reference TRBV9 and TRBJ1-6, is DSGVTQTPKHLITATGQRVTLRCSPRSGDLSVYWYQQSLDQGLQFLIQYYNGEERAKGNILERFSAQQFPDLHSELNLSSLELGDSALYFCASSVAGDADSPLHFGNGTRLTVT.

The rearrangement uses TRBV11-2 and TRBJ1-2; D remains ambiguous. This CDR3 has 14 residues. The V gene lost 4 bases and the J gene lost 5 bases, with 14 bases spanning the gap. Germline V gene lookup returns CDR1 SGHAT and CDR2 FQNNGV. CDR3 region: CASSSLKSFYGYTF. The CDR3, as DNA: TGTGCCAGCAGCTCTCTAAAATCCTTTTATGGCTACACCTTC.

The rearrangement links TRBV7-2 to TRBJ2-1; the D is unclear. Trimming pared 7 bases from V and 0 bases from J, leaving 7 bases between. Per the germline V gene, CDR1 is SGHTA and CDR2 is FQGNSA. This CDR3 contains 13 residues. DNA for the CDR3: TGTGCCAGCATCAGCAGCTCCTACAATGAGCAGTTCTTC. Translating gives CASISSSYNEQFF.

The chain combines TRBV19 with TRBJ1-1, with TRBD1 identical over 7 bases. This CDR3 is built from 14 residues. The V and J ends lost 6 bases and 4 bases, in that order; junction bases with no gene match: 8. The germline gives CDR1 LNHDA, CDR2 SQIVND (reference sequence). In nucleotides, the CDR3 is TGTGCCAGTAGCACAGGGGCCGGGAGCACTGAAGCTTTCTTT. Amino acids: CASSTGAGSTEAFF.

The V call is TRBV6-5, the J call TRBJ1-2; D call uncertain. The V gene lost 6 bases and the J gene lost 8 bases, with 16 bases spanning the gap. Germline lookup yields CDR1 MNHEY and CDR2 SVGAGI. The CDR3 extends over 13 amino acids. In DNA form, the CDR3 reads TGTGCCAGCAGCCGCGGGTCAAGGTCAGGCTACACCTTC. It encodes CASSRGSRSGYTF.

The chain joins TRBV20-1 to TRBJ1-6; D is unclear. This CDR3 is built from 10 residues. V lost 1 base and J 11 bases, leaving 3 bases between the germline ends. Germline CDR1 is DFQATT and CDR2 is SNEGSKA (reference sequence). The CDR3 region is CSARVPPLHF. The CDR3 DNA reads TGCAGTGCTAGAGTCCCACCCCTCCACTTT.

The chain recombines TRBV5-1 with TRBJ2-5, with D possibly being TRBD1 (6 bases). This CDR3 is built from 15 residues. The V gene lost 6 bases and the J gene lost 5 bases, with 20 bases spanning the gap. Germline V gene sequence: CDR1 SGHRS, CDR2 YFSETQ. The CDR3 sequence is CASTVIFGGGETQYF. In nucleotides, the CDR3 is TGCGCCAGCACCGTGATTTTTGGGGGCGGGGAGACCCAGTACTTC. Full variable domain (missing parts from reference TRBV5-1 and TRBJ2-5): KAGVTQTPRYLIKTRGQQVTLSCSPISGHRSVSWYQQTPGQGLQFLFEYFSETQRNKGNFPGRFSGRQFSNSRSEMNVSTLELGDSALYLCASTVIFGGGETQYFGPGTRLLVL.

The rearrangement links TRBV6-5 to TRBJ1-1, with no clear D. In germline, CDR1 is MNHEY, CDR2 SVGAGI. Trimming left V 4 bases short and J 1 base short, with 13 bases between. This CDR3 is built from 15 residues. CDR3 in amino acids: CASSWGPTANTEAFF. The CDR3 region has the DNA TGTGCCAGCAGTTGGGGTCCTACAGCGAACACTGAAGCTTTCTTT.

V gene TRBV3-1 (or the pseudogene TRBV3-2) combines with J gene TRBJ2-5, with a weak D call TRBD2 (5 bases). The ends were cut back, 0 bases at V and 5 bases at J, with 13 bases in the middle. This CDR3 spans 15 amino acids. Germline V CDR1 and CDR2: LGHDT, YNNKEL (reference sequence). CDR3: CASSQDPTGEETQYF. As DNA, the CDR3 is TGTGCCAGCAGCCAAGATCCGACTGGGGAGGAGACCCAGTACTTC.

The chain employs TRBV6-6 and TRBJ2-5, with D perhaps being TRBD1 or TRBD2 (5 bases each). V lost 7 bases to trimming and J lost 4 bases, with 10 bases between them. The CDR3 has 12 residues. CDR1 MNHNY and CDR2 SVGAGI come from the germline V gene (reference sequence). CDR3 residues: CASTWGRETQYF. The CDR3 coding sequence is TGTGCCAGCACATGGGGACGAGAGACCCAGTACTTC.

The chain joins TRBV12-3 or TRBV12-4 to TRBJ2-1; TRBD2 might be the D (5 bases). The ends were cut back, 6 bases at V and 10 bases at J, with 16 bases in the middle. The CDR3 contains 13 residues. Here the CDR3 DNA reads TGTGCCAGCAGCCTTGATGGGAGAGGCGAGCAGTTCTTC. Translation: CASSLDGRGEQFF.

The gene calls are TRBV6-5 and TRBJ2-1; 9 bases match TRBD1. The CDR3 covers 14 residues. Germline V gene lookup returns CDR1 MNHEY and CDR2 SVGAGI. J gave up 6 bases and V 8 bases, and 8 bases lay outside the gene matches. CDR3 protein: CASQGDRDANEQFF. CDR3 bases: TGTGCCAGCCAAGGGGACAGGGACGCCAATGAGCAGTTCTTC.

The chain is built from TRBV5-3 and TRBJ2-3, with D tentatively TRBD1 or TRBD2 (6 bases each). TRBV5-3 is noted as an ORF with a role that remains uncertain. This CDR3 is 16 amino acids long. V lost 5 bases, J lost 0 bases, and 16 bases lay in between. Here the CDR3 reads CARSIGGSPSTDTQYF. CDR3 DNA: TGTGCCAGAAGTATCGGGGGCAGCCCTAGCACAGATACGCAGTATTTT.

The chain recombines TRBV10-3 with TRBJ2-2, with 11 positions matching TRBD2. The CDR3 totals 18 residues. Looked up from germline, CDR1 is ENHRY and CDR2 is SYGVKD. The ends lost 2 bases at V and 1 base at J; junction bases unmatched: 6. CDR3 in amino acids: CAISESSGGAGNTGELFF. The DNA for the CDR3 is TGTGCCATCAGTGAGAGTAGCGGGGGGGCCGGGAACACCGGGGAGCTGTTTTTT.

V gene TRBV23-1 combines with J gene TRBJ1-5; D perhaps matches TRBD1 (5 bases). TRBV23-1 is filed as an ORF, its function uncertain. This CDR3 contains 16 residues. Trimming left V 4 bases short and J 7 bases short, with 20 bases between. This CDR3 reads CASSPEPIRERQPQHF. For the CDR3, the DNA is TGCGCCAGCAGTCCCGAGCCCATCAGGGAGCGGCAGCCCCAGCATTTT.

V is TRBV30 and J is TRBJ1-1; a weak D match, TRBD1 (6 bases). The V and J ends lost 8 bases and 3 bases respectively, with 13 bases between them. This CDR3 spans 12 amino acids. CDR1 is GTSNPN and CDR2 is SVGIG in the germline V gene (reference sequence). In nucleotides, the CDR3 is TGTGCCGGGGGGCGGTCGTACACTGAAGCTTTCTTT. Translated: CAGGRSYTEAFF.

V gene TRBV21-1 combines with J gene TRBJ2-6. TRBV21-1 is listed as a pseudogene. This CDR3 is 16 amino acids long. The CDR3 is CASSKALRSGANVLTF. The DNA for the CDR3 is TGTGCCAGCAGCAAAGCGCTAAGGTCTGGGGCCAACGTCCTGACTTTC.

V and J are TRBV28 and TRBJ1-2, with D uncertain. The germline CDR1 and CDR2 sequences are MDHEN and SYDVKM. Trimming cost V 5 bases and J 4 bases, with 11 bases left between them. This CDR3 contains 13 residues. The CDR3 nucleotides read TGTGCCAGCAGTGATGGGTTTACCTATGGCTACACCTTC. This encodes CASSDGFTYGYTF.

The chain has TRBV3-1 (or the pseudogene TRBV3-2) and TRBJ1-5; tentative D call: TRBD1 (6 bases). V lost 0 bases and J lost 7, with 13 bases in between. CDR1 LGHDT and CDR2 YNNKEL come from the germline V gene (reference sequence). This CDR3 has 15 amino acids. CDR3 protein: CASSQEAGAGQPQHF. As DNA, the CDR3 is TGTGCCAGCAGCCAAGAGGCGGGGGCAGGACAGCCCCAGCATTTT.